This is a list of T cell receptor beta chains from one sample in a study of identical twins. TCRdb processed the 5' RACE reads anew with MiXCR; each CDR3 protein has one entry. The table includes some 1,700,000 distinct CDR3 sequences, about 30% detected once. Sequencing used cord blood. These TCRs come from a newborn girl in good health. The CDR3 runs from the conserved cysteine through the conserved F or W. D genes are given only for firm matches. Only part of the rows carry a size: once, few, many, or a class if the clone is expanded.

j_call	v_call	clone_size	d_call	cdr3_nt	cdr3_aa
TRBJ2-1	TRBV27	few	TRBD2	TGTGCCAGCAGTTTACTGCGGGAGAGTGGTAATGAGCAGTTCTTC	CASSLLRESGNEQFF
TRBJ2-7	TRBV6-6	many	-	TGTGCCAGCAGTTACTCAGAGGCCTACGAGCAGTACTTC	CASSYSEAYEQYF
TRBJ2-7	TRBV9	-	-	TGTGCCGGCAGCCCGCAGCATACAACCTACGAGCAGTACTTC	CAGSPQHTTYEQYF
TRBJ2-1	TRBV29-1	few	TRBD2	TGCAGCGGTTCCCCCGGGAGGGGTCCTTACAATGAGCAGTTCTTC	CSGSPGRGPYNEQFF
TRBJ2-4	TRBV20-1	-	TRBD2	TGCAGTGCTAGAGATTCCCCGGGGGGGTCAGCCAAAAACATTCAGTACTTC	CSARDSPGGSAKNIQYF
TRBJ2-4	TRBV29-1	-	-	TGCAGCGTTGAAGATCGAGGGAGTGTCAACATTCAGTACTTC	CSVEDRGSVNIQYF
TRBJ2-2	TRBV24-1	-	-	TGTGCCACCAGTGATCCGGGCGCCAACACCGGGGAGCTGTTTTTT	CATSDPGANTGELFF
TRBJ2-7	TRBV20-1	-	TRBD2	TGCAGTGCGGGTGGGACTAGCGGAAGGGGATCCTACGAGCAGTACTTC	CSAGGTSGRGSYEQYF
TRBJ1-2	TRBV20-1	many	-	TGCAGTGCTAGACAGATTACCAACTATGGCTACACCTTC	CSARQITNYGYTF
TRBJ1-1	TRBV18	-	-	TGTGCCAGCTCACCAATGAGTCAGAACACTGAAGCTTTCTTT	CASSPMSQNTEAFF
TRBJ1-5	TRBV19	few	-	TGTGCCAGTAGTGTTCGGTATCAGCCCCAGCATTTT	CASSVRYQPQHF
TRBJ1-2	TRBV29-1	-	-	TGCAGCGTTTTAGCTACAAGGTCGTATGGCTACACCTTC	CSVLATRSYGYTF
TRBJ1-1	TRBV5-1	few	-	TGCGCCAGCAGCGTATCCCTAGGGGGCACTGAAGCTTTCTTT	CASSVSLGGTEAFF
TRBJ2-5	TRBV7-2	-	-	TGTGCCAGCAGCTTACTGCGCAGTCTACAAGAGACCCAGTACTTC	CASSLLRSLQETQYF
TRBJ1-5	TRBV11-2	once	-	TGTGCCAGCAGCTTATTGGACGGGGGGCCCCAGCATTTT	CASSLLDGGPQHF
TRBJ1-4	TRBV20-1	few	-	TGCAGTGCTAGAGAGGGGAACAGGGCACTGTTTTTT	CSAREGNRALFF
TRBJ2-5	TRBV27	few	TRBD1	TGTGCCAGCAGTTTATGGACAGGGGACAAAGAGACCCAGTACTTC	CASSLWTGDKETQYF
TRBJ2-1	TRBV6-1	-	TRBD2	TGTGCCAGCAGTTCGCGGGGGGCTAACAATGAGCAGTTCTTC	CASSSRGANNEQFF
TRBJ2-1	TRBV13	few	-	TGTGCCACCACCACATCTCGGGGAGATTACAATGAGCAGTTCTTC	CATTTSRGDYNEQFF
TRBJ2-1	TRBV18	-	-	TGTGCCAGCTCACCACGCGTAGCCCCCTACAATGAGCAGTTCTTC	CASSPRVAPYNEQFF
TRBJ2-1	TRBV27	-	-	TGTGCCAGCAGTTCCGATGGGGCCCGAGGGCTCTACAATGAGCAGTTCTTC	CASSSDGARGLYNEQFF
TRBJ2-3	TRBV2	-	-	TGTGCCAGCAGTGCCCCCAGTGCAGATACGCAGTATTTT	CASSAPSADTQYF
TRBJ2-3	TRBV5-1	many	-	TGCGCCAGCAGCTCGGAGATAGATACGCAGTATTTT	CASSSEIDTQYF
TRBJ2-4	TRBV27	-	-	TGTGCCAGCAGTTTGGGCCTCAATCTAGCCAAAAACATTCAGTACTTC	CASSLGLNLAKNIQYF
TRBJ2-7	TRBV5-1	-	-	TGCGCCAGCAGCTTGGTTCAAACAGGGACCCTCTACGAGCAGTACTTC	CASSLVQTGTLYEQYF
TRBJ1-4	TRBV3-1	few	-	TGTGCCAGCAGCCCGTTGAAGAGGGGAGCAACTAATGAAAAACTGTTTTTT	CASSPLKRGATNEKLFF
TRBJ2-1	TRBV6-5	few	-	TGTGCCAGCACAATTGGTAGTGAGCAGTTCTTC	CASTIGSEQFF
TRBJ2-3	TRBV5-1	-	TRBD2	TGCGCCAGCAGCTACTATCCTAGCGGGGTATATACGCAGTATTTT	CASSYYPSGVYTQYF
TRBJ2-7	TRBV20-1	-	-	TGCAGTGCTAGTCATGGCGGGCCGGAAGCCTACGAGCAGTACTTC	CSASHGGPEAYEQYF
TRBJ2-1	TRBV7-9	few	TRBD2	TGTGCCAGCAGCCCCCGCGCGCGGGAGCTATACAATGAGCAGTTCTTC	CASSPRARELYNEQFF
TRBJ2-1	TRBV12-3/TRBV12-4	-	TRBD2	TGTGCCAGCAGTATCACGGGGGGGCCGTTCTTC	CASSITGGPFF
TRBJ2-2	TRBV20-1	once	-	TGCAGTGCCAACAGAGGGTCCAACACCGGGGAGCTGTTTTTT	CSANRGSNTGELFF
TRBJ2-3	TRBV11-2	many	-	TGTGCCAGCAGCTTAGATTTTGCCCAACGAGGCACAGATACGCAGTATTTT	CASSLDFAQRGTDTQYF
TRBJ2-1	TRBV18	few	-	TGTGCCAGCTCACCAAGTTCCAGCAGCAATGAGCAGTTCTTC	CASSPSSSSNEQFF
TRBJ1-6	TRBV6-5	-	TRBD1	TGTGCCAGCAGTTACTCCGGGACAGGGGGCAATTCACCCCTCCACTTT	CASSYSGTGGNSPLHF
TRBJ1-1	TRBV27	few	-	TGTGCCAGCAGTTTATCCCCACAGGGGAACACTGAAGCTTTCTTT	CASSLSPQGNTEAFF
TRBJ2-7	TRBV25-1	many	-	TGTGCCAGCAGTGATGTCAGCGAGCAGTACTTC	CASSDVSEQYF
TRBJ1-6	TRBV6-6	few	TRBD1	TGTGCCAGCGGCGATTCGGGACAGGGTCATTCACCCCTCCACTTT	CASGDSGQGHSPLHF
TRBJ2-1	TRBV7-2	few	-	TGTGCCAGCAGCCCCCTTCGGGAGTTGTACAATGAGCAGTTCTTC	CASSPLRELYNEQFF
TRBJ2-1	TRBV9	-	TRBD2	TGTGCCAGCAGCGAATATAGCGGGGGAATCTACAATGAGCAGTTCTTC	CASSEYSGGIYNEQFF
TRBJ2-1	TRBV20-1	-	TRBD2	TGCAGTGCCCCTGATCGGGGACTAGCGGGAGTCGGGCAGTTCTTC	CSAPDRGLAGVGQFF
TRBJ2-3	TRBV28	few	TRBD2	TGTGCCAGTTGGGGGACTAGTCGCCGCTATAGCACAGATACGCAGTATTTT	CASWGTSRRYSTDTQYF
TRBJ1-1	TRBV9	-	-	TGTGCCAGCAGCGCACCAAGTGACACTGAAGCTTTCTTT	CASSAPSDTEAFF
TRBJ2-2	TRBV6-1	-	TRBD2	TGTGCCAGCAGTCCATCCGGGACTAGAAGGACCGGGGAGCTGTTTTTT	CASSPSGTRRTGELFF
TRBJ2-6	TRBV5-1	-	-	TGCGCCAGCAGCTTGGGTCAGTTCTCTGGGGCCAACGTCCTGGCTTTC	CASSLGQFSGANVLAF
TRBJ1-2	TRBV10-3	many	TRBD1	TGTGCCATCAGTGGGACAGGGGGCGAGTATGGCTACACCTTC	CAISGTGGEYGYTF
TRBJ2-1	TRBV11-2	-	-	TGTGCCAGCAGCCCGATGGGGCTGGTCTACTCCTACAATGAGCAGTTCTTC	CASSPMGLVYSYNEQFF
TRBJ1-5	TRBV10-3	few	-	TGTGCCATCAGTCATGGACAGAATCAGCCCCAGCATTTT	CAISHGQNQPQHF
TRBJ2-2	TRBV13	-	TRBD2	TGTGCCAGCTCGCCTCCTAGCGGGGGGGCAGCCGGGGAGCTGTTTTTT	CASSPPSGGAAGELFF
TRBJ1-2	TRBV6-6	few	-	TGTGCCAGCATAGGGGCCGCCACTAACTATGGCTGCACCTTC	CASIGAATNYGCTF
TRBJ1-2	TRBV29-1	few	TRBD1	TGCAGCGTTTCTTGGAGGGCTTCAGGGGGCTTTTACTATGGCTACACCTTC	CSVSWRASGGFYYGYTF
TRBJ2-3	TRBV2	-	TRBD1	TGTGCCAGCAGACCTAGGGGGCACACAGATACGCGGTATTTT	CASRPRGHTDTRYF
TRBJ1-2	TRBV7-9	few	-	TGTGCCAGCAGCTTACGGCGAAATGGCTACACCTTC	CASSLRRNGYTF